This entry features one TCR beta chain sequence. Its antigen remains unidentified. The record originates from a study of T cell responses to AZD1222 COVID-19 vaccine. Some clones are missing from TCRdb's copy, which holds only in-frame ones; the method was immunoSEQ multiplex PCR. This sample has roughly 69,000 clones; 75% to 85% occur once, and the top ten carry around 15%. V was cut by 1 base and J by 2 bases, with 21 bases left in between. The CDR3 contains 19 residues. Germline assignment: CDR1 SGHVS and CDR2 FQNEAQ. Study-wide points: Regions left unmutated in variants are reportedly the target of nearly half of spike-specific TCRs. Clonal diversity was possibly underestimated, and white British individuals and females predominated among donors.

The input for sequencing was peripheral blood, taken 28 days after the second AZD1222 dose. The clonotype was recovered from an adult who received the AZD1222 COVID-19 vaccine. The rearrangement links TRBV7-8 to TRBJ1-3; D perhaps matches TRBD1 (5 bases). The chain's CDR3 is CASSLGRIWPGLTGNTIYF. The CDR3 DNA follows: TGTGCCAGCAGCTTAGGGCGGATTTGGCCAGGGCTAACTGGAAACACCATATATTTT.